A few counts support the clone carrying this T cell receptor (beta chain). Its antigen is unknown. This specimen belongs to a study of response to subunit inactivated influenza vaccine. Study results and limitations: There was a suggestion from the authors that each seasonal influenza vaccination recruits few new T cells.

TCRdb independently ran MiXCR on the RT-PCR reads; one entry per CDR3 protein. The sample lists a few hundred thousand distinct CDR3 sequences; less than 25% were seen once. With 8 bases removed from V and 2 bases from J, the gap between germline ends came to 13 bases. Germline-derived CDR1 and CDR2 are LGHNA and YNFKEQ. The CDR3 totals 14 residues. The TCR was taken from a man aged 45 to 70 who received an inactivated influenza vaccine. Sequenced material: PBMCs from blood, taken less than 22 months after vaccination. The rearrangement uses TRBV4-2 and TRBJ1-3; D is ambiguous. The CDR3 sequence: CASGLGPTGNTIYF. CDR3 sequence (DNA): TGTGCCAGCGGGCTAGGACCGACTGGAAACACCATATATTTT.